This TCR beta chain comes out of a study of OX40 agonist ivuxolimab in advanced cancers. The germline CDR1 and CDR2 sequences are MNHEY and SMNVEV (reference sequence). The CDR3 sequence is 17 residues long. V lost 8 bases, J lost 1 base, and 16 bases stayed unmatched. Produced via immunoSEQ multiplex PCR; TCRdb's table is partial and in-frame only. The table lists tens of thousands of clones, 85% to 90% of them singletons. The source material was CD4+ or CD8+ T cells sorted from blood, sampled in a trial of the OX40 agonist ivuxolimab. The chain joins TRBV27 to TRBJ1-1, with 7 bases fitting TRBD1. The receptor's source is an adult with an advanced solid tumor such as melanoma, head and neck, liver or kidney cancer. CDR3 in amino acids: CASHLLRGGRSNTEAFF. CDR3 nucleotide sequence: TGTGCCAGCCACCTCCTGAGAGGGGGCAGGTCGAACACTGAAGCTTTCTTT.